This is a list of T cell receptor beta chains from one sample in a study of blood T cell repertoires in COVID-19. TCRdb keeps only in-frame clones here, not all; method: immunoSEQ multiplex PCR. The sample carries a few hundred thousand clones, approximately 90% recorded once. Sequencing used PBMCs or T cells enriched from blood (not recorded which). The receptors come from a middle-aged woman who had been exposed to COVID-19. Each CDR3 is given with its conserved first and last residue.

>13|TRBV10-1|TRBJ1-2
CASSVDRDYGYTF
>15|TRBV5-1|TRBJ1-1
CASSLAGGMSTEAFF
>13|TRBV5-8|TRBJ1-2
CASSPYRGHGYTF
>17|TRBV6-2/TRBV6-3|TRBJ1-5
CASSSAPQTGSWGAQHF
>16|TRBV2|TRBJ1-1
CASSEQGGGLNTEAFF
>15|TRBV10-2|TRBJ2-7
CASSSGHLPNYEQYF
>12|TRBV12-3/TRBV12-4|TRBJ2-7
CASSLTSVRQYF
>16|TRBV5-1|TRBJ1-6
CASSLGQGSGNSPLHF
>16|TRBV19|TRBJ1-6
CASRIQGSSYNSPLHF
>15|TRBV7-9|TRBJ1-2
CASSPTIDRGEGYTF
>13|TRBV18|TRBJ1-1
CASSPPLGTEAFF
>12|TRBV6-5|TRBJ2-7
CATPDLVYEQYF
>11|TRBV29-1|TRBJ1-1
CSVRQGSEAFF
>18|TRBV12-2|TRBJ2-7
CASRLARAVSPEIGEQYF
>14|TRBV19|TRBJ2-6
CASSLSSGANVLTF
>15|TRBV19|TRBJ1-5
CASSIRGPGDQPQHF
>16|TRBV7-9|TRBJ2-7
CASSLNSGTGTYEQYF
>15|TRBV9|TRBJ2-7
CASSVGAGGTFEQYF
>14|TRBV11-3|TRBJ2-1
CASSSGLSRHEQFF
>17|TRBV11-2|TRBJ2-5
CASSYGRTGGYQETQYF
>13|TRBV19|TRBJ1-5
CASSSRVDQPQHF
>12|TRBV4-1|TRBJ1-1
CASSQVRGEAFF
>15|TRBV6-2/TRBV6-3|TRBJ2-1
CASSVAGGLINEQFF
>13|TRBV5-4|TRBJ2-3
CASRDRGSDTQYF
>13|TRBV24-1|TRBJ1-5
CATSVTGNQPQHF
>18|TRBV7-8|TRBJ2-1
CASSLVGRGQSSYNEQFF
>16|TRBV19|TRBJ1-5
CASSRRLRDGGQPQHF
>19|TRBV12-5|TRBJ2-3
CASGVAGVHNVLSTDTQYF
>15|TRBV5-1|TRBJ2-1
CASSLEQGAYNEQFF
>15|TRBV5-1|TRBJ2-3
CASSRTGSPTDTQYF
>14|TRBV30|TRBJ1-2
CAWTARAPNYGYTF
>13|TRBV29-1|TRBJ2-1
CSGRAGGLGEQFF
>13|TRBV5-5|TRBJ1-2
CASSSGTRGGYTF
>12|TRBV5-1|TRBJ1-6
CASSPDYSPLHF
>11|TRBV2|TRBJ1-1
CASSITFEAFF
>12|TRBV5-6|TRBJ1-1
CASSSSYTEAFF
>15|TRBV27|TRBJ1-1
CASSRGTGANTEAFF
>15|TRBV12-2|TRBJ2-1
CASRFWERGLYEQFF
>12|TRBV5-1|TRBJ1-2
CASSSGGPGYTF
>15|TRBV7-2|TRBJ2-5
CASTGAGGPPETQYF
>15|TRBV11-3|TRBJ2-1
CASSLGIAGSGEQFF
>12|TRBV7-9|TRBJ2-3
CASSLYIDTQYF
>12|TRBV19|TRBJ2-7
CASTGQGYEQYF
>12|TRBV12-3/TRBV12-4|TRBJ2-7
CASSLEHNEQYF
>16|TRBV5-4|TRBJ1-1
CASSLAGGIGRTEAFF
>16|TRBV5-1|TRBJ2-1
CASSSSTGTTYNEQFF
>12|TRBV6-5|TRBJ1-5
CASGLSNQPQHF
>15|TRBV5-5|TRBJ2-7
CASSAQLLAGVEQYF
>14|TRBV6-2/TRBV6-3|TRBJ1-1
CASSYGGMNTEAFF